This TCR beta chain was profiled in a study of blood T cells in healthy people across ages. This clonotype was observed once. Germline lookup yields CDR1 SQVTM and CDR2 ANQGSEA. The CDR3 extends over 13 amino acids. Trimming shortened V by 5 bases and J by 0 bases, and 9 bases separated the two germline ends. For the second PCR, which ran for about 7 to 11 cycles, a sample-barcoded 5' primer and a J-beta primer mix were used. The template-switch adaptor was a 5' adaptor with 12 random nucleotides. It tagged each cDNA molecule. Each CDR3 protein gets one entry after TCRdb re-called the 5' RACE reads with MiXCR. The table includes about 800,000 distinct CDR3 sequences, about 62% detected once.

Sequenced: blood. The gene calls are TRBV29-1 and TRBJ2-3, with D hard to call. This clonotype was sampled from a young man in good health. The CDR3, as DNA: TGCAGCGTTTTAGCATTTAGCACAGATACGCAGTATTTT. This translates into CSVLAFSTDTQYF.